This T cell receptor beta chain was sequenced for a study of T cells in tuberculosis. Study conclusions and caveats: GMM-specific TCRs were nearer to active tuberculosis alpha repertoires, suggesting expansion.

The time point here: new active TB diagnosis, blood taken before or within 7 days of starting treatment. Positive smear microscopy and/or M. tuberculosis culture confirmed active disease. Here immunoSEQ multiplex PCR was the method, and the copy in TCRdb shows in-frame clones only, minus some. Altogether 35,000 to 45,000 clones are present, roughly 95% being singletons, with the ten largest covering 3.5% to 5%. Trimming at V came to 1 base and at J to 6 bases, leaving 9 bases not matched to a gene. Germline V lookup: CDR1 MGHRA, CDR2 YSYEKL. The CDR3 consists of 16 residues. Regarding this clone: Its antigen remains unknown.

The gene calls are TRBV4-1 and TRBJ1-2; TRBD1 matches 9 bases. The TCR sequence derives from an adult with tuberculosis. This specimen was PBMCs, taken at tuberculosis diagnosis. The CDR3 DNA reads TGCGCCAGCAGCCAAGTAAGAACAGGGGGCGAGAATGGCTACACCTTC. As protein: CASSQVRTGGENGYTF.